This T cell receptor beta chain was recorded in a study of blood T cell repertoires in COVID-19. Across the study: PBMCs, B-cell-depleted T cells, or T cells were the source of the cDNA or gDNA that made up the material.

This clone is a singleton in its sample. Only in-frame clones appear in the TCRdb table, and some are missing; sequencing was by immunoSEQ multiplex PCR. Of a few hundred thousand clones in the sample, approximately 84% are singletons; the top ten hold around 3%. V lost 7 bases to trimming and J lost 0 bases; unmatched junction nucleotides: 3. CDR1 and CDR2 (germline): SQVTM, ANQGSEA. CDR3 length: 13 amino acids. J is TRBJ2-7 and V is TRBV29-1; 10 bases fit TRBD1. The sequence came from a young woman who had recovered from COVID-19. The sample comprised PBMCs or T cells enriched from blood (not recorded which). The CDR3 bases are TGCAGCGCGGGGACAGGGGCCTCCTACGAGCAGTACTTC. It yields the protein CSAGTGASYEQYF.